This is a list of T cell receptor beta chains from one sample in a study of T cell changes during pregnancy in multiple sclerosis. Profiling relied on immunoSEQ multiplex PCR, and the TCRdb table lists in-frame clones only, not all of them. The sample holds approximately 72,000 clones, roughly 92% seen once. The source material was peripheral blood, sampled in the first trimester of pregnancy. These receptor sequences come from a female donor in good health, enrolled as a control in a pregnancy study. Each CDR3 is given with its conserved first and last residue. The D gene is left open where the match is weak. Clone size, where shown, is once, few, many, or a class for clones that have expanded.

d_gene | abundance | j_gene | v_gene | CDR3nt | CDR3aa
TRBD2 | once | TRBJ2-1 | TRBV27 | TGTGCCAGCAGTTTCCGGCAGTTCCTAGCGGGAGGGATGAATGAGCAGTTCTTC | CASSFRQFLAGGMNEQFF
- | - | TRBJ1-5 | TRBV4-2 | TGTGCCAGCAGCCAAGAGGGGATCAGCCGGGGGGATCAGCCCCAGCATTTT | CASSQEGISRGDQPQHF
- | - | TRBJ1-5 | TRBV7-2 | TGTGCCAGCAACCCCAGCCAGGGGTATCAGCCCCAGCATTTT | CASNPSQGYQPQHF
- | few | TRBJ1-2 | TRBV30 | TGTGCCTGGATCACAGGGTACGAGGGCTACACCTTC | CAWITGYEGYTF
TRBD2 | - | TRBJ2-7 | TRBV7-6 | TGTGCCAGCAGCCCCGGGACTAGCGGCTACGAGCAGTACTTC | CASSPGTSGYEQYF
TRBD1 | - | TRBJ2-1 | TRBV28 | TGTGCCAGCAGTTCCTCGACAGGGCCGTTCTTC | CASSSSTGPFF
- | once | TRBJ1-3 | TRBV6-1 | TGTGCCAGCAGTGAACGGAGGTTCGGGGGTGGAAACACCATATATTTT | CASSERRFGGGNTIYF
TRBD2 | - | TRBJ2-1 | TRBV28 | TGTGCCAGCAGGTTCCCGGCGGGAGAAAATGAGCAGTTCTTC | CASRFPAGENEQFF
- | - | TRBJ1-3 | TRBV29-1 | TGCAGCGTCGAAGTTAGCTCTGGAAACACCATATATTTT | CSVEVSSGNTIYF
TRBD1 | - | TRBJ1-5 | TRBV9 | TGTGCCAGCAGCCCGGGACAGGGGGTCACGAGCAATCAGCCCCAGCATTTT | CASSPGQGVTSNQPQHF
TRBD1 | - | TRBJ2-7 | TRBV6-5 | TGTGCCAGCAGTTACTCTGGGACAGATTCCTACGAGCAGTACTTC | CASSYSGTDSYEQYF
- | - | TRBJ2-1 | TRBV6-5 | TGTGCCAGCAGTTACCAAACCCCAGGTGGTTACAATGAGCAGTTCTTC | CASSYQTPGGYNEQFF